Presented here are 3 T cell receptor beta chains from one specimen sequenced in a study of T-cell reconstitution after alpha-beta-depleted transplantation in children. For TCRbeta, the library was prepared with unique molecular identifiers. TCRdb fed the PCR reads into MiXCR, producing one record per CDR3 protein. The repertoire holds over 45,000 distinct CDR3 sequences, under 6% seen once, with 30% in the top ten. The sample in question was PBMCs, mostly from graft donor cells, obtained 60 days after TCRalphabeta/CD19-depleted stem cell transplant. The receptors here all came from a female patient aged 2-9 years who had a stem cell transplant for aplastic anemia, so the T cells may come from the graft donor.

This clonotype was seen ten or more times. The genes are TRBV9 and TRBJ2-6; a possible D gene is TRBD1 (6 bases). The CDR3 has 15 amino acids. Trimming cost V 1 base and J 2 bases, with 7 bases left between them. CDR1 is SGDLS and CDR2 is YYNGEE in the germline V gene. In nucleotides, the CDR3 is TGTGCCAGCAGCGTACACAGGGCTGGGGCCAACGTCCTGACTTTC. Protein sequence: CASSVHRAGANVLTF. Full variable domain (outside the CDR3, taken from reference TRBV9 and TRBJ2-6): DSGVTQTPKHLITATGQRVTLRCSPRSGDLSVYWYQQSLDQGLQFLIQYYNGEERAKGNILERFSAQQFPDLHSELNLSSLELGDSALYFCASSVHRAGANVLTFGAGSRLTVL.

This clonotype was counted at least ten times. This rearrangement joins TRBV12-5 to TRBJ2-1; the match to TRBD2 covers 13 bases. The CDR3 has 17 residues. Germline assignment: CDR1 LGHNT and CDR2 FRNRAP. V trimming: 4 bases; J trimming: 8 bases; junction bases outside the gene matches: 11. As DNA, the CDR3 is TGTGCTAGTGGTTCGATTACCGGGACTAGCGGGACTCATGAGCAGTTCTTC. Its translation is CASGSITGTSGTHEQFF.

This clonotype has at least ten counts. The chain employs TRBV12-3 or TRBV12-4 and TRBJ2-7; no firm D call. Trimming cost V 1 base and J 0 bases, with 7 bases left between them. The CDR3 is 14 amino acids. In nucleotides, the CDR3 is TGTGCCAGCAGTTTAGGACCCCCCTCCTACGAGCAGTACTTC. This gives the protein CASSLGPPSYEQYF.